A single sample is the source of the 30 T cell receptor beta chains below, sequenced in a study of neoadjuvant anti-PD-1 for oral cavity cancer. Time point reported: after neoadjuvant nivolumab, at surgical resection. Clones were read by immunoSEQ multiplex PCR, and TCRdb kept only the in-frame ones, dropping some. The data show 14,000 or so clones, roughly two thirds seen once. The sample consisted of PBMCs, taken after nivolumab (anti-PD-1) treatment. The receptor source for this set is a person aged 35-79 years with oral cavity squamous cell carcinoma.

The sample holds a few counts of this clone. The V and J genes are TRBV10-3 and TRBJ1-1; D uncertain. Germline CDR1 is ENHRY and CDR2 is SYGVKD. V was cut by 6 bases and J by 1 base, with 9 bases left in between. This CDR3 contains 13 residues. CDR3 residues: CAISQDWNTEAFF. DNA for the CDR3: TGTGCCATCAGCCAAGATTGGAACACTGAAGCTTTCTTT.

The chain carries TRBV18 and TRBJ2-7, with TRBD2 matching over 14 bases. Per the germline V gene, CDR1 is KGHSH and CDR2 is LQKENI. J gave up 4 bases and V 3 bases, and 2 bases lay outside the gene matches. This CDR3 region has 15 residues. The DNA for the CDR3 is TGTGCCAGCTCACCTCGACTAGCGGGAGGGTACGAGCAGTACTTC. Translating gives CASSPRLAGGYEQYF.

The J gene is TRBJ2-5, the V gene TRBV19; the D call may be TRBD1 or TRBD2 (6 bases each). The CDR3 totals 15 residues. Per germline, CDR1 LNHDA and CDR2 SQIVND (reference sequence). The V and J ends lost 2 bases and 4 bases respectively, with 14 bases between them. CDR3 nucleotide sequence: TGTGCCAGTAGTATACAAGGGGGGATGGGAGAGACCCAGTACTTC. It translates to CASSIQGGMGETQYF.

The gene calls are TRBV7-9 and TRBJ2-5; a weak D match, TRBD2 (5 bases). The V end was cut by 11 bases, the J end by 4 bases, with 17 bases between. Germline V gene lookup returns CDR1 SEHNR and CDR2 FQNEAQ (reference sequence). CDR3 length equals 13 residues. This CDR3 is CAGSASAVETQYF. The CDR3 nucleotides read TGTGCCGGTTCGGCCTCAGCGGTAGAGACCCAGTACTTC.

The chain recombines TRBV2 with TRBJ2-5; 11 bases fit TRBD2. There are 17 residues in the CDR3. Trimming took 4 bases from V and 2 from J; bases not matched to a gene: 9. Germline loops: CDR1 SNHLY, CDR2 FYNNEI. In DNA form, the CDR3 reads TGTGCCAGCAGTGGGGGACTAGCGGAGTTGGGACAAGAGACCCAGTACTTC. As protein: CASSGGLAELGQETQYF.

The chain combines TRBV19 with TRBJ1-2, with a tentative D call TRBD1 (5 bases). Germline V gene sequence: CDR1 LNHDA, CDR2 SQIVND (reference sequence). Between the trimmed V and J ends, which lost 7 bases and 0 bases, there was a span of 12 bases. This CDR3 has 14 residues. The CDR3 here is CASTQTVTNYGYTF. DNA for the CDR3: TGTGCCAGTACCCAGACAGTGACTAACTATGGCTACACCTTC.

This sequence joins TRBV6-1 and TRBJ2-7, with D possibly called TRBD1 or TRBD2 (5 bases each). The V gene's germline CDR1 is MNHNS and CDR2 SASEGT. The V and J ends lost 10 bases and 2 bases respectively, with 15 bases between them. This CDR3 is built from 13 residues. CDR3 residues: CATQGRSTYEQYF. The CDR3 coding sequence is TGTGCCACCCAGGGACGGTCGACCTACGAGCAGTACTTC.

The chain has TRBV9 and TRBJ2-7; TRBD1 agrees at 7 bases. This CDR3 is built from 14 residues. Germline trimming cut 0 bases from V and 7 bases from J; bases unmatched to any gene: 7. Germline assignment: CDR1 SGDLS and CDR2 YYNGEE. CDR3 amino acids: CASSVASQTGEQYF. DNA of the CDR3: TGTGCCAGCAGCGTAGCCTCACAGACAGGGGAGCAGTACTTC.

The chain couples TRBV7-9 to TRBJ2-5; D may be TRBD1 (6 bases). Deletions cut 5 bases from V and 5 bases from J, with 18 bases between. The CDR3 is 15 amino acids. Germline CDR1 is SEHNR and CDR2 is FQNEAQ (reference sequence). CDR3 region: CASSQDRSSGETQYF. DNA of the CDR3: TGTGCCAGCAGCCAAGACAGGTCGTCTGGGGAGACCCAGTACTTC.

CDR3 sequence (DNA): TGTGCCAGCAGCTCAGGACTAGCGGGACCCGGGGAGCTGTTTTTT. Protein sequence: CASSSGLAGPGELFF. The gene calls are TRBV5-6 and TRBJ2-2; 12 bases line up with TRBD2. J lost 6 bases, V lost 3 bases, and 3 bases had no gene match. CDR3 length: 15 residues. Germline V gives CDR1 SGHDT, CDR2 YYEEEE. The whole variable domain, remainder taken from reference TRBV5-6 and TRBJ2-2, is DAGVTQSPTHLIKTRGQQVTLRCSPKSGHDTVSWYQQALGQGPQFIFQYYEEEERQRGNFPDRFSGHQFPNYSSELNVNALLLGDSALYLCASSSGLAGPGELFFGEGSRLTVL.

The chain is built from TRBV7-8 and TRBJ1-5, with TRBD1 as a possible D gene (5 bases). The CDR3 loop spans 15 amino acids. Germline V gene data show CDR1 as SGHVS and CDR2 as FQNEAQ. Trimming took 3 bases from V and 5 from J, leaving 14 bases between them. The CDR3 DNA sequence: TGTGCCAGCAGCTTCTGGACGGGGGTGGATCAGCCCCAGCATTTT. As protein: CASSFWTGVDQPQHF.

The chain uses TRBV7-2 and TRBJ2-5, with 7 nucleotides matching TRBD2. The trim removed 4 bases at V and 5 bases at J, leaving 1 base unmatched. Per the germline V gene, CDR1 is SGHTA and CDR2 is FQGNSA. This CDR3 is 12 amino acids long. The CDR3 here is CASSWGGETQYF. The CDR3 region has the DNA TGTGCCAGCAGCTGGGGGGGGGAGACCCAGTACTTC.

The chain links TRBV2 to TRBJ2-1, with D perhaps matching TRBD1 (5 bases). Germline values: CDR1 SNHLY, CDR2 FYNNEI. This CDR3 has 16 amino acids. V was cut by 2 bases and J by 8 bases, with 19 bases left in between. In DNA form, the CDR3 reads TGTGCCAGCAGTGAAACTCAGGGATTGGGATCGGATGAGCAGTTCTTC. Translating it yields CASSETQGLGSDEQFF.

The chain has TRBV5-6 and TRBJ1-3; D perhaps matches TRBD1 (5 bases). This CDR3 spans 16 amino acids. The V gene lost 4 bases and the J gene lost 4 bases, with 18 bases spanning the gap. Germline V gene lookup returns CDR1 SGHDT and CDR2 YYEEEE. Here the CDR3 reads CASSPGGAVLGNTIYF. In nucleotides, the CDR3 is TGTGCCAGCAGCCCCGGAGGGGCAGTCTTAGGAAACACCATATATTTT.

The chain employs TRBV2 and TRBJ1-5; D is uncertain. Per the germline V gene, CDR1 is SNHLY and CDR2 is FYNNEI. The CDR3 extends over 15 amino acids. Trimming pared 1 base from V and 4 bases from J, leaving 11 bases between. In nucleotides, the CDR3 is TGTGCCAGCAGTGAAGGGCTACCTGGGAATCAGCCCCAGCATTTT. Its protein is CASSEGLPGNQPQHF. The full variable domain, its missing parts supplied by reference TRBV2 and TRBJ1-5, is EPEVTQTPSHQVTQMGQEVILRCVPISNHLYFYWYRQILGQKVEFLVSFYNNEISEKSEIFDDQFSVERPDGSNFTLKIRSTKLEDSAMYFCASSEGLPGNQPQHFGDGTRLSIL.

V gene TRBV6-6 combines with J gene TRBJ2-7; 9 bases fit TRBD1. Germline V CDR1 and CDR2: MNHNY, SVGAGI (reference sequence). The J segment lost 4 bases and the V segment lost 5 bases, leaving 6 bases of the junction unmatched. This CDR3 comprises 14 residues. CDR3 protein: CASSTGQGTYEQYF. For the CDR3, the DNA is TGTGCCAGCAGTACTGGACAGGGGACGTACGAGCAGTACTTC.

The chain links TRBV11-2 to TRBJ2-5; the D gene is possibly TRBD1 (5 bases). This CDR3 spans 15 amino acids. Germline CDR1 SGHAT, CDR2 FQNNGV. The V gene lost 8 bases and the J gene lost 1 base, with 17 bases spanning the gap. CDR3 nucleotides: TGTGCCAGCGGACATTACGGGCAACTCCAAGAGACCCAGTACTTC. Translated: CASGHYGQLQETQYF.

The chain couples TRBV6-5 to TRBJ2-3; 8 bases map to TRBD2. The length of the CDR3 is 11 residues. Germline V CDR1 and CDR2: MNHEY, SVGAGI. Unmatched junction bases numbered 3, after V lost 10 bases and J lost 6 bases. As DNA, the CDR3 is TGTGCCATCCGGGAGGGGGATACGCAGTATTTT. Translated, it gives CAIREGDTQYF.

This clone was observed once. This chain connects TRBV2 to TRBJ2-3, with TRBD2 matching over 8 bases. CDR3 length: 16 residues. J lost 2 bases, V lost 2 bases, and 6 bases had no gene match. Germline V gene sequence: CDR1 SNHLY, CDR2 FYNNEI. CDR3 nucleotide sequence: TGTGCCAGCAGTGAATCGAGCGGGAGTATCACAGATACGCAGTATTTT. Its translation: CASSESSGSITDTQYF.

This chain uses TRBV27 with TRBJ2-7; no reliable D call. The germline V and J ends were trimmed by 5 bases and 6 bases, with 14 bases remaining between them. This CDR3 comprises 13 residues. CDR1 and CDR2 (germline): MNHEY, SMNVEV (reference sequence). The CDR3 bases are TGTGCCAGCAGTGTTGCACCCAAGGGCGAGCAGTACTTC. Protein product: CASSVAPKGEQYF.

This clone appeared a single time. CDR3 region: CASTTRAGAYGYTF. DNA of the CDR3: TGTGCCAGCACCACCCGTGCGGGTGCCTATGGCTACACCTTC. This chain links TRBV6-5 with TRBJ1-2; D is unclear. V was shortened by 7 bases and J by 4 bases, with 16 bases between the two germline ends. This CDR3 is 14 amino acids long. The germline gives CDR1 MNHEY, CDR2 SVGAGI.

The V gene is TRBV9, the J gene TRBJ1-5; tentatively, D is TRBD1 (5 bases). V lost 0 bases and J lost 2, with 15 bases in between. In germline, CDR1 is SGDLS, CDR2 YYNGEE. CDR3 length: 17 amino acids. The CDR3 nucleotides read TGTGCCAGCAGCGTAGCTAGTGGGGGGGATTGCAATCAGCCCCAGCATTTT. As protein: CASSVASGGDCNQPQHF.

The J gene is TRBJ1-1, the V gene TRBV10-3; maybe TRBD1 (5 bases). The germline V gene has CDR1 ENHRY and CDR2 SYGVKD. The CDR3 sequence is 15 residues long. Trimming shortened V by 0 bases and J by 4 bases, and 12 bases separated the two germline ends. For the CDR3, the DNA is TGTGCCATCAGTGAGTCGGTCAGGGACGGCACTGAAGCTTTCTTT. This gives the protein CAISESVRDGTEAFF.

This clone came up a few times. V and J are TRBV6-1 and TRBJ2-1; maybe TRBD2 (6 bases). The CDR3 has 14 residues. CDR1 is MNHNS, CDR2 SASEGT, per germline. Trimming stripped 6 bases from V and 7 bases from J, with 16 bases between. In nucleotides, the CDR3 is TGTGCCAGCAGATCGGGGGTGGAATCAAATGAGCAGTTCTTC. Translated: CASRSGVESNEQFF.

The V gene is TRBV6-1, the J gene TRBJ2-5; 7 bases map to TRBD1. The length of the CDR3 is 13 residues. V was clipped by 7 bases and J by 5 bases; unmatched bases: 7. Germline CDR1 is MNHNS and CDR2 is SASEGT. The CDR3 sequence: CASTFTRGETQYF. CDR3 DNA: TGTGCCAGCACTTTCACCAGGGGGGAGACCCAGTACTTC.

This clone was counted a few times. This chain joins TRBV6-6 and TRBJ1-1; no firm D call. Germline V gives CDR1 MNHNY, CDR2 SVGAGI (reference sequence). V lost 8 bases, J lost 3 bases, and 7 bases lay in between. The CDR3 contains 11 residues. CDR3 sequence: CASERDTEAFF. The CDR3 bases are TGTGCCAGCGAAAGGGACACTGAAGCTTTCTTT.

The rearrangement links TRBV10-1 to TRBJ2-5; 9 bases align to TRBD1. Losses at the gene ends were 4 bases for V and 4 bases for J; bases not matched to a gene: 7. The CDR3 is made up of 15 amino acids. Per germline, CDR1 WNHNN and CDR2 SYGVQD (reference sequence). The CDR3 DNA is TGCGCCAGCAGTGGTGGACAGGGGCCCGTAGAGACCCAGTACTTC. The encoded protein is CASSGGQGPVETQYF.

The CDR3 sequence: CASSSDSGLAGGMAGANVLTF. Here the CDR3 DNA reads TGTGCCAGCAGTTCGGATTCGGGACTAGCGGGAGGGATGGCCGGGGCCAACGTCCTGACTTTC. V is TRBV2 and J is TRBJ2-6, with 16 bases matching TRBD2. The CDR3 spans 21 residues. The J segment lost 4 bases and the V segment lost 5 bases, leaving 14 bases of the junction unmatched. The germline CDR1 and CDR2 sequences are SNHLY and FYNNEI.

This chain joins TRBV6-5 and TRBJ2-4; 8 bases map to TRBD1. This CDR3 has 12 amino acids. Per germline, CDR1 MNHEY and CDR2 SVGAGI. V lost 6 bases and J lost 5; bases outside the gene matches: 0. The CDR3 DNA is TGTGCCAGCAGGACAGGGGAAAACATTCAGTACTTC. It translates to CASRTGENIQYF.

This clone was seen a handful of times. The chain uses TRBV5-4 and TRBJ2-7; 8 bases are shared with TRBD1. CDR1 and CDR2 (germline): SGHNT, YYREEE (reference sequence). J lost 2 bases, V lost 0 bases, and 4 bases had no gene match. This CDR3 comprises 15 residues. In DNA, the CDR3 is TGTGCCAGCAGCTTGGGGACAGGGCCCACCTACGAGCAGTACTTC. It codes for CASSLGTGPTYEQYF. Full variable domain (rest looked up from reference TRBV5-4 and TRBJ2-7): ETGVTQSPTHLIKTRGQQVTLRCSSQSGHNTVSWYQQALGQGPQFIFQYYREEENGRGNFPPRFSGLQFPNYSSELNVNALELDDSALYLCASSLGTGPTYEQYFGPGTRLTVT.